This entry lists 8 T cell receptor beta chains sequenced from one sample in a study of vaccination effects on CD4 cells after COVID-19. These receptors lack a known antigen. Assay: immunoSEQ multiplex PCR; the TCRdb copy retains only in-frame clones and omits some. The sample includes about 73,000 clones, 65% to 80% seen only once; the top ten take 2.5% to 3%. Viral peptide pool expansion of antigen-specific CD4+ T cells preceded sequencing in the ViraFEST assay. Subsequent to a culture period of roughly 11 days, CD4+ T cells were isolated. Vaccinated participants had no history of SARS-CoV-2 infection and tested negative for nucleocapsid antibodies. The sequenced sample was CD4+ T cells from PBMCs cultured with HCoV-NL63 spike peptides, obtained before COVID-19 vaccination. The receptors shown here come from a human donor who received a COVID-19 vaccine.

The table lists this clone with a count of one. The gene calls are TRBV2 and TRBJ2-7; a weak D match, TRBD1 (6 bases). V lost 1 base, J lost 3 bases, and 10 bases lay in between. This CDR3 region has 14 residues. Germline V gives CDR1 SNHLY, CDR2 FYNNEI. Written as DNA, the CDR3 is TGTGCCAGCAGTGAAGGGACAGAATTCTACGAGCAGTACGTC. This gives the protein CASSEGTEFYEQYV.

This chain uses TRBV5-4 with TRBJ1-2; TRBD1 is a possible D gene (5 bases). Germline V gives CDR1 SGHNT, CDR2 YYREEE (reference sequence). The CDR3 length is 13 residues. Between the trimmed V and J ends, which lost 4 bases and 4 bases, there was a span of 11 bases. CDR3: CASSRDGSYGYTF. The CDR3 DNA sequence: TGTGCCAGCAGCCGGGACGGGAGCTATGGCTACACCTTC.

The rearrangement links TRBV10-3 to TRBJ2-7; perhaps TRBD2 as D (7 bases). This CDR3 comprises 13 residues. CDR1 ENHRY and CDR2 SYGVKD come from the germline V gene. Trimming cost V 6 bases and J 9 bases, with 18 bases left between them. The CDR3 coding sequence is TGTGCCATCAGGGAGGCGGCGGGGGCACCGCAGTACGTC. Its translation: CAIREAAGAPQYV.

This chain joins TRBV10-1 and TRBJ2-5; no clear D. The V end was cut by 6 bases, the J end by 5 bases, with 4 bases between. The CDR3 totals 10 residues. The V gene's germline CDR1 is WNHNN and CDR2 SYGVQD (reference sequence). The CDR3 is CASSRETQYF. The CDR3 coding sequence is TGCGCCAGCAGCAGGGAGACCCAGTACTTC.

This clone was observed a handful of times. The chain uses TRBV3-1 (or the pseudogene TRBV3-2) and TRBJ1-4, with D possibly TRBD1 on 5 matching bases. This CDR3 has 15 amino acids. Trimming cost V 4 bases and J 8 bases, with 17 bases left between them. Germline lookup yields CDR1 LGHDT and CDR2 YNNKEL (reference sequence). The CDR3 region has the DNA TGTGCCAGCAGCCTCCAGGGTTTAAGCGGGGAAAAACTGTTTTTT. This translates into CASSLQGLSGEKLFF.

J is TRBJ2-5 and V is TRBV10-2; 7 bases match TRBD2. The CDR3 loop spans 15 amino acids. V dropped 8 bases and J dropped 2; count of bases not matched to a gene: 11. Looked up from germline, CDR1 is WSHSY and CDR2 is SAAADI. This CDR3 is CASCGPGGGQETQYF. In DNA form, the CDR3 reads TGCGCCAGCTGTGGGCCGGGGGGAGGTCAAGAGACCCAGTACTTC.

On this clone itself: An end of the junction differs from the germline gene, which may be a read error. The chain uses TRBV6-2 or TRBV6-3 and TRBJ1-2; D is unclear. CDR1 is MNHEY and CDR2 is SVGEGT in the germline V gene. The CDR3 runs to 13 residues. CDR3 nucleotides: TGTGCCAGCAGCGACCTAACTCCCCCATGGGCTATCTTC. Its protein product is CASSDLTPPWAIF.

About this clone itself: The same CDR3 arises from other DNA sequences in this sample as well. The V call is TRBV5-8, the J call TRBJ1-1; D is possibly TRBD1 (5 bases). The CDR3 extends over 11 amino acids. CDR1 is SGHTS, CDR2 YDEGEE, per germline. Trimming shortened V by 7 bases and J by 5 bases, and 9 bases separated the two germline ends. The CDR3 is CASPGGTEAFF. CDR3 nucleotides: TGTGCCAGCCCGGGGGGGACTGAAGCTTTCTTT.